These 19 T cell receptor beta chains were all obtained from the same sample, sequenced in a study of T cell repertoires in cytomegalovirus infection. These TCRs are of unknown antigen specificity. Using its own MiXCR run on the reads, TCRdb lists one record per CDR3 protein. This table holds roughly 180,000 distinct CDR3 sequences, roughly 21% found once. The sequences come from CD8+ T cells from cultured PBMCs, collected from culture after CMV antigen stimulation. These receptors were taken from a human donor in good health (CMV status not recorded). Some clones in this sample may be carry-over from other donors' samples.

The CDR3 loop reads CASSDRALHYGYTF. The CDR3 bases are TGTGCCAGCAGTGACAGGGCCCTACACTATGGCTACACCTTC. The rearrangement uses TRBV6-1 and TRBJ1-2; TRBD1 is a possible D gene (5 bases). The CDR3 runs 14 residues. V dropped 3 bases and J dropped 3 bases, with 11 bases sitting between them. Germline V gene lookup returns CDR1 MNHNS and CDR2 SASEGT.

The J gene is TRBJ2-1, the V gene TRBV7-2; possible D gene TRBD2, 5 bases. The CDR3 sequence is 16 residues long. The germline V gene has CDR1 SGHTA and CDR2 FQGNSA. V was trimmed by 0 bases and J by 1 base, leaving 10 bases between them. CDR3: CASSLAGVLSYNEQFF. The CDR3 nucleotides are TGTGCCAGCAGCTTAGCCGGGGTATTGTCCTACAATGAGCAGTTCTTC. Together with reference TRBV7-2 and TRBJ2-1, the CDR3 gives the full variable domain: GAGVSQSPSNKVTEKGKDVELRCDPISGHTALYWYRQSLGQGLEFLIYFQGNSAPDKSGLPSDRFSAERTGGSVSTLTIQRTQQEDSAVYLCASSLAGVLSYNEQFFGPGTRLTVL.

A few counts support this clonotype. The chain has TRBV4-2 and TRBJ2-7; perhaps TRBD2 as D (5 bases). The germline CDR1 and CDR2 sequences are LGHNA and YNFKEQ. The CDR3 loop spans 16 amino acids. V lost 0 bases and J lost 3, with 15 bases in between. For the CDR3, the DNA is TGTGCCAGCAGCCAAGAGAGAGGGATACGGCACTACGAGCAGTACTTC. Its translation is CASSQERGIRHYEQYF.

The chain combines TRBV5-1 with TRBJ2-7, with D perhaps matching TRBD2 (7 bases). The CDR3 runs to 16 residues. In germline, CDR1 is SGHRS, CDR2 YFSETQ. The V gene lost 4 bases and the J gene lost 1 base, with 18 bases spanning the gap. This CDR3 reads CASSPRGGGGSYEQYF. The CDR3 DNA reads TGCGCCAGCAGCCCGAGGGGAGGGGGAGGATCCTACGAGCAGTACTTC.

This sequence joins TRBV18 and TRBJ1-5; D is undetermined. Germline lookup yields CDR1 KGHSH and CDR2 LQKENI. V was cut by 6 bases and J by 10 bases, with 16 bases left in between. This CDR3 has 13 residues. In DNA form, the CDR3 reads TGTGCCAGCTCCCCGACTCCCCGGGTTCCCCAGCATTTT. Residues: CASSPTPRVPQHF.

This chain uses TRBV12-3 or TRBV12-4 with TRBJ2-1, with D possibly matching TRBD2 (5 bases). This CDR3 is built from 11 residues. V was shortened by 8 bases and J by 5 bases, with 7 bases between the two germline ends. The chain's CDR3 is CASAGNNEQFF. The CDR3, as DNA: TGTGCCAGCGCCGGGAACAATGAGCAGTTCTTC.

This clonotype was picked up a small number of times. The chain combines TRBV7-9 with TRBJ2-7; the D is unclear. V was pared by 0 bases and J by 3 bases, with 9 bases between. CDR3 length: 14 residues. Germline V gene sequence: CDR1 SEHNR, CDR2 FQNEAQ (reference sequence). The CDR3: CASSLAGSNYEQYF. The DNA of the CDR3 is TGTGCCAGCAGCTTAGCGGGCAGTAACTACGAGCAGTACTTC.

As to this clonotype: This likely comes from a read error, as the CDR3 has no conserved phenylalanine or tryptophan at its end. The CDR3 loop is CAGSNEQFL. The CDR3, as DNA: TGTGCCGGGTCCAATGAGCAGTTCTTG. The rearrangement joins TRBV2 to TRBJ2-1; no clear D gene. The CDR3 totals 9 residues. Germline lookup yields CDR1 SNHLY and CDR2 FYNNEI. The V and J ends lost 11 bases and 6 bases respectively, with 5 bases between them.

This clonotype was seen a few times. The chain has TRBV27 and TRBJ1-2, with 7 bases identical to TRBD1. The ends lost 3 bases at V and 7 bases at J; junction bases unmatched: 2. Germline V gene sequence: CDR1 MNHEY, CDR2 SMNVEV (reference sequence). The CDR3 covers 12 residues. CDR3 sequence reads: CASSFDRAGYTF. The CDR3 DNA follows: TGTGCCAGCAGTTTCGACAGGGCTGGCTACACCTTC.

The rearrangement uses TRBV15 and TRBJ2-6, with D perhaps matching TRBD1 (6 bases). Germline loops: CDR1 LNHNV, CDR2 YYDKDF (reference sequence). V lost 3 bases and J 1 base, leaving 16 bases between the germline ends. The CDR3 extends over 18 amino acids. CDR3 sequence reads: CATSSTGLTISGANVLTF. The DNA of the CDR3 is TGTGCCACCAGCAGTACAGGGCTAACTATATCTGGGGCCAACGTCCTGACTTTC.

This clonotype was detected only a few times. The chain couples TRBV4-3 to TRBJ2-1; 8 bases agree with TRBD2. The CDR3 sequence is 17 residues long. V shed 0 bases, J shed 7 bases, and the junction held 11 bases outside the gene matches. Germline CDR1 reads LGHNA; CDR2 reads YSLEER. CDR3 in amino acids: CASSQDIPGGPRNEQFF. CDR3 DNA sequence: TGCGCCAGCAGCCAAGATATTCCGGGGGGGCCTAGGAATGAGCAGTTCTTC.

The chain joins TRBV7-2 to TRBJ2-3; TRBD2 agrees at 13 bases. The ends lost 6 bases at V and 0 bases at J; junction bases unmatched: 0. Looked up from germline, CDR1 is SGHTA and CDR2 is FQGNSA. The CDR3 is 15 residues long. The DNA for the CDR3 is TGTGCCAGCAGGACTAGCGGGGGGAGCACAGATACGCAGTATTTT. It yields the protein CASRTSGGSTDTQYF. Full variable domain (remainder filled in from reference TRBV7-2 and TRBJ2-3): GAGVSQSPSNKVTEKGKDVELRCDPISGHTALYWYRQSLGQGLEFLIYFQGNSAPDKSGLPSDRFSAERTGGSVSTLTIQRTQQEDSAVYLCASRTSGGSTDTQYFGPGTRLTVL.

In nucleotides, the CDR3 is TGTGCCAGCAGCTTTAGATCGGGGGAGAACACTGAAGCTTTCTTT. Translating gives CASSFRSGENTEAFF. This chain joins TRBV7-9 and TRBJ1-1, with a tentative D call TRBD1 (5 bases). CDR1 SEHNR and CDR2 FQNEAQ come from the germline V gene (reference sequence). The CDR3 is 15 amino acids. V dropped 3 bases and J dropped 1 base, with 12 bases sitting between them.

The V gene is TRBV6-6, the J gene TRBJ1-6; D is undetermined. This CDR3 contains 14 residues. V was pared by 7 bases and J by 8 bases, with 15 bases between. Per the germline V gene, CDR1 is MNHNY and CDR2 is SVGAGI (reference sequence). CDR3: CASTSLGGYSPLHF. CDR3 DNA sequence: TGTGCCAGCACCTCCCTAGGCGGATATTCACCCCTCCACTTT.

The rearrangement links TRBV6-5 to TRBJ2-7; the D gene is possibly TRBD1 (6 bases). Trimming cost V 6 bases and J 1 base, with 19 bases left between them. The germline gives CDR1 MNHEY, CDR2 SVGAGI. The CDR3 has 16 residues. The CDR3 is CASSSPQGIGSYEQYF. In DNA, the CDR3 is TGTGCCAGCAGCTCTCCGCAGGGGATTGGGTCCTACGAGCAGTACTTC.

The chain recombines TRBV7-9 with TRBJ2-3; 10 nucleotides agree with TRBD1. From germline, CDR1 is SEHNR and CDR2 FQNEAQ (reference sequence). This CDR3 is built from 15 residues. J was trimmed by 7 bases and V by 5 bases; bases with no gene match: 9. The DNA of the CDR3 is TGTGCCAGCAGCACCCGACAGGGGGCCCTTAATACGCAGTATTTT. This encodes CASSTRQGALNTQYF. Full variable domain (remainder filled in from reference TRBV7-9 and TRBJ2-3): DTGVSQNPRHKITKRGQNVTFRCDPISEHNRLYWYRQTLGQGPEFLTYFQNEAQLEKSRLLSDRFSAERPKGSFSTLEIQRTEQGDSAMYLCASSTRQGALNTQYFGPGTRLTVL.

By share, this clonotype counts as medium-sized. The CDR3 is CASSPIAGVGTDTQYF. CDR3 nucleotide sequence: TGTGCCAGCAGCCCGATAGCGGGAGTGGGCACAGATACGCAGTATTTT. The chain recombines TRBV7-2 with TRBJ2-3; 9 bases line up with TRBD2. This CDR3 is 16 amino acids long. Germline CDR1 SGHTA, CDR2 FQGNSA. V trimming: 5 bases; J trimming: 1 base; junction bases outside the gene matches: 7.

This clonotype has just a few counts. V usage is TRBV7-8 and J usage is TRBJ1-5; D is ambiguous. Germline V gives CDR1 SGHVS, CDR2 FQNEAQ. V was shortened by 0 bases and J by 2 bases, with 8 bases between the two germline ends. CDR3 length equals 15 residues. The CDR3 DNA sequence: TGTGCCAGCAGCTTAGCAGGGATTGGCAATCAGCCCCAGCATTTT. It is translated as CASSLAGIGNQPQHF.

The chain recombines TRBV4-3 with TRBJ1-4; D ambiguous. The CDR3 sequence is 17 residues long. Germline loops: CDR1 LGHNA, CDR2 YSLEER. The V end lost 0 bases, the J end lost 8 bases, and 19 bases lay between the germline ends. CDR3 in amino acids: CASSQDSRLGFGEKLFF. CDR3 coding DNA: TGCGCCAGCAGCCAAGATAGTAGGCTGGGTTTTGGAGAAAAACTGTTTTTT.